Listed here are 19 T cell receptor beta chains from one sample, sequenced in a study of PD-1 blockade in classical Hodgkin lymphoma. Measured with immunoSEQ multiplex PCR; TCRdb has only the in-frame clones, and not every one. Of some 93,000 clones in the sample, over 75% were seen once. The time point here: cycle 4 day 1 (C4D1), after less than 7 weeks of nivolumab. The patients all showed relapse after autologous stem cell transplantation, while their brentuximab vedotin exposure varied. Sequencing used peripheral blood mononuclear cells (PBMCs), obtained before the fourth cycle of nivolumab. Source of these receptors: a human donor with classical Hodgkin lymphoma.

The rearrangement joins TRBV30 to TRBJ2-5, with 9 bases matching TRBD2. The CDR3 totals 14 residues. Germline assignment: CDR1 GTSNPN and CDR2 SVGIG (reference sequence). Trimming took 0 bases from V and 6 from J; bases not matched to a gene: 5. The CDR3 region is CAWSVQSGRQTQYF. As DNA, the CDR3 is TGTGCCTGGAGTGTACAGAGCGGGAGGCAGACCCAGTACTTC.

The chain employs TRBV28 and TRBJ2-7, with unresolved D. V was pared by 7 bases and J by 3 bases, with 7 bases between. The CDR3 has 11 amino acids. The germline gives CDR1 MDHEN, CDR2 SYDVKM. DNA for the CDR3: TGTGCCAGCACGCGGCTCTACGAGCAGTACTTC. Encoded protein: CASTRLYEQYF.

The genes are TRBV7-3 and TRBJ2-2, with D perhaps matching TRBD2 (7 bases). The CDR3 extends over 14 amino acids. Germline V CDR1 and CDR2: SGHTA, FQGTGA. V gave up 5 bases and J gave up 15 bases, with 22 bases separating them. The CDR3 loop is CASSPAGGGAVLFF. CDR3 DNA: TGTGCCAGCAGCCCCGCAGGTGGGGGGGCCGTTTTGTTTTTT.

This clone was seen repeatedly, ten times or more. This CDR3 reads CASSPPTGLDEQYF. In DNA form, the CDR3 reads TGTGCCAGTAGTCCTCCGACAGGGCTGGACGAGCAGTACTTC. V and J are TRBV19 and TRBJ2-7; 7 nucleotides line up with TRBD1. Trimming at V came to 5 bases and at J to 5 bases, leaving 9 bases not matched to a gene. Looked up from germline, CDR1 is LNHDA and CDR2 is SQIVND (reference sequence). This CDR3 comprises 14 residues.

This sequence joins TRBV6-4 and TRBJ1-1, with D possibly being TRBD1 (5 bases). The CDR3 has 14 amino acids. CDR1 is MRHNA, CDR2 SNTAGT, per germline. The ends were cut back, 5 bases at V and 4 bases at J, with 14 bases in the middle. The chain's CDR3 is CASSPVLGGTEAFF. Written as DNA, the CDR3 is TGTGCCAGCAGTCCCGTCTTGGGGGGCACTGAAGCTTTCTTT.

This clone was counted a few times. The genes are TRBV30 and TRBJ2-7; possibly TRBD1 or TRBD2 for D (5 bases each). Trimming removed 0 bases from V and 2 bases from J, with 14 bases in between. The CDR3 contains 15 residues. From germline, CDR1 is GTSNPN and CDR2 SVGIG (reference sequence). DNA of the CDR3: TGTGCCTGGAGTGTACCGGCAGGGAGAACCTACGAGCAGTACTTC. This sequence encodes CAWSVPAGRTYEQYF.

This clone has just a few counts. This chain joins TRBV6-5 and TRBJ1-4; possibly TRBD1 for D (5 bases). The CDR3 length is 12 residues. V lost 6 bases and J lost 8, with 10 bases in between. Looked up from germline, CDR1 is MNHEY and CDR2 is SVGAGI. CDR3 bases: TGTGCCAGCAGCCAGGGAAGAGAAAAACTGTTTTTT. Its translation: CASSQGREKLFF.

This chain links TRBV29-1 with TRBJ2-1; 12 positions match TRBD2. The CDR3 is 14 residues long. Germline trimming cut 6 bases from V and 6 bases from J; bases unmatched to any gene: 6. In germline, CDR1 is SQVTM, CDR2 ANQGSEA. The DNA for the CDR3 is TGCAGCGTGCCGACTAGCGGGAGCCTCAATGAGCAGTTCTTC. It is translated as CSVPTSGSLNEQFF.

Points on this clone: This likely reflects a read error, since a far larger clone is one base away. The chain combines TRBV5-1 with TRBJ1-2; tentatively, D is TRBD1 (6 bases). The germline V gene has CDR1 SGHRS and CDR2 YFSETQ. The CDR3 contains 13 residues. The CDR3 DNA sequence: TGCGCCTGCAGCTGGGACAAGTCCTATGGCTACACCTTC. This encodes CACSWDKSYGYTF. Variable domain in full (rest from reference TRBV5-1 and TRBJ1-2): KAGVTQTPRYLIKTRGQQVTLSCSPISGHRSVSWYQQTPGQGLQFLFEYFSETQRNKGNFPGRFSGRQFSNSRSEMNVSTLELGDSALYLCACSWDKSYGYTFGSGTRLTVV.

The chain employs TRBV6-5 and TRBJ1-5, with D perhaps TRBD1 (6 bases). CDR3 length: 13 residues. Trimming removed 3 bases from V and 7 bases from J, with 10 bases in between. From germline, CDR1 is MNHEY and CDR2 SVGAGI. CDR3 sequence reads: CASSYGGRQPQHF. The CDR3 nucleotides are TGTGCCAGCAGTTATGGGGGGCGCCAGCCCCAGCATTTT.

The chain combines TRBV4-1 with TRBJ1-4; D gene ambiguous. CDR3 length: 17 residues. V lost 3 bases and J 0 bases, leaving 14 bases between the germline ends. From germline, CDR1 is MGHRA and CDR2 YSYEKL. The CDR3 region has the DNA TGCGCCAGCAGCCACGCACGTCCAGGTTCAACTAATGAAAAACTGTTTTTT. Its translation is CASSHARPGSTNEKLFF.

This clone appeared once. The chain joins TRBV7-2 to TRBJ2-7, with TRBD1 as a possible D gene (6 bases). Germline-derived CDR1 and CDR2 are SGHTA and FQGNSA. Trimming left V 0 bases short and J 2 bases short, with 14 bases between. This CDR3 has 16 residues. The CDR3 sequence is CASSLARDIGPYEQYF. CDR3 DNA sequence: TGTGCCAGCAGCTTAGCTAGGGACATAGGCCCCTACGAGCAGTACTTC.

The chain recombines TRBV10-3 with TRBJ2-1, with 11 positions matching TRBD2. Germline V gene lookup returns CDR1 ENHRY and CDR2 SYGVKD. The junction had 13 bases not matched to a gene; V was cut back by 6 bases and J by 3 bases. The CDR3 spans 18 residues. As DNA, the CDR3 is TGTGCCATCAGGCCTAGCGGGGGGAACTATTTAGGCTACAATGAGCAGTTCTTC. Amino acid sequence: CAIRPSGGNYLGYNEQFF.

This clone was observed a handful of times. V and J are TRBV7-8 and TRBJ2-2, with D unclear. From germline, CDR1 is SGHVS and CDR2 FQNEAQ. The CDR3 runs to 15 residues. Trimming took 5 bases from V and 1 from J, leaving 11 bases between them. CDR3 in amino acids: CASSLRLQNTGELFF. The CDR3 DNA reads as TGTGCCAGCAGCCTACGGTTACAGAACACCGGGGAGCTGTTTTTT.

In its sample, this clone was seen once. The chain uses TRBV5-8 and TRBJ1-2; 11 positions match TRBD1. V dropped 0 bases and J dropped 8; count of bases not matched to a gene: 3. Germline loops: CDR1 SGHTS, CDR2 YDEGEE. This CDR3 contains 14 residues. DNA for the CDR3: TGTGCCAGCAGCTTGGGGACAGGGGGCCGCGGCTACACCTTC. As protein: CASSLGTGGRGYTF.

This clone was seen only a few times. The gene calls are TRBV7-6 and TRBJ2-1; 9 bases line up with TRBD1. From germline, CDR1 is SGHVS and CDR2 FNYEAQ. The trim removed 5 bases at V and 10 bases at J, leaving 6 bases unmatched. The CDR3 is 13 residues long. CDR3 DNA: TGTGCCAGCAGCGCGGACAGGGGAGGCGAGCAGTTCTTC. Protein: CASSADRGGEQFF.

V is TRBV19 and J is TRBJ2-1; D unresolved. V lost 3 bases to trimming and J lost 5 bases, with 14 bases between them. Germline V CDR1 and CDR2: LNHDA, SQIVND (reference sequence). The CDR3 has 15 amino acids. In DNA form, the CDR3 reads TGTGCCAGTAGTATGGGCCCAAGATCTAACAATGAGCAGTTCTTC. Protein product: CASSMGPRSNNEQFF.

V is TRBV9 and J is TRBJ2-6; D is ambiguous. The length of the CDR3 is 16 residues. The V end was cut by 0 bases, the J end by 0 bases, with 7 bases between. CDR1 is SGDLS and CDR2 is YYNGEE in the germline V gene. The CDR3 reads CASSVDTNSGANVLTF. CDR3 DNA sequence: TGTGCCAGCAGCGTAGACACAAACTCTGGGGCCAACGTCCTGACTTTC. The full variable domain, with the rest looked up from reference TRBV9 and TRBJ2-6, is DSGVTQTPKHLITATGQRVTLRCSPRSGDLSVYWYQQSLDQGLQFLIQYYNGEERAKGNILERFSAQQFPDLHSELNLSSLELGDSALYFCASSVDTNSGANVLTFGAGSRLTVL.

In this sample, this clone turned up a few times. The chain employs TRBV18 and TRBJ1-1, with 10 bases that match TRBD1. CDR1 and CDR2 from the germline V gene are KGHSH and LQKENI. This CDR3 is 17 amino acids long. V shed 6 bases, J shed 2 bases, and the junction held 12 bases outside the gene matches. Here the CDR3 DNA reads TGTGCCAGCTCCTTCAGGGGACAGGGGAGATTTAACACTGAAGCTTTCTTT. Protein product: CASSFRGQGRFNTEAFF.